Shown below are 18 T cell receptor beta chains from a single sample sequenced in a study of blood T cell repertoires in COVID-19 (TCRdb year 2020). Libraries were prepared through the immunoSEQ multiplex PCR assay. TCRdb re-hosts the immuneACCESS table, in-frame sequences only. Its copies lack some clones; in the studies checked, an unresolved V gene accounts for under half of them, and the cause for the rest is not known. Counted in this sample were under 350,000 clones; roughly 89% of them appeared once. Clones ranked in the top ten supply over 1.5% of the sample. The sequenced sample was peripheral blood. Source of these receptors: a woman in her thirties with COVID-19, enrolled during active disease.

V usage is TRBV5-6 and J usage is TRBJ1-2, with no clear D. Germline CDR1 and CDR2: SGHDT and YYEEEE. The V end was cut by 3 bases, the J end by 0 bases, with 15 bases between. This CDR3 spans 16 amino acids. CDR3 protein: CASSSYKIGSNYGYTF. The CDR3 DNA is TGTGCCAGCAGCTCATACAAGATTGGCTCTAACTATGGCTACACCTTC.

This sequence joins TRBV3-1 (or the pseudogene TRBV3-2) and TRBJ1-6; D is possibly TRBD1 (5 bases). In germline, CDR1 is LGHDT, CDR2 YNNKEL (reference sequence). The CDR3 runs 15 residues. V was cut by 4 bases and J by 7 bases, with 14 bases left in between. The CDR3 bases are TGTGCCAGCAGCCCCCTAGTCAGGGCAAATTCACCCCTCCACTTT. Translated: CASSPLVRANSPLHF.

The chain joins TRBV7-2 to TRBJ1-4; 8 bases fit TRBD1. Germline V CDR1 and CDR2: SGHTA, FQGNSA. V was pared by 0 bases and J by 8 bases, with 8 bases of the junction left unmatched. This CDR3 spans 16 amino acids. The chain's CDR3 is CASSLAGTGGVEKLFF. The CDR3 DNA is TGTGCCAGCAGCTTAGCGGGTACAGGGGGAGTGGAAAAACTGTTTTTT.

The rearrangement links TRBV7-8 to TRBJ1-1; D gene ambiguous. The CDR3 loop spans 15 amino acids. V gave up 2 bases and J gave up 1 base, with 11 bases separating them. Germline V gene sequence: CDR1 SGHVS, CDR2 FQNEAQ. The CDR3 spells CASSLFRRGNTEAFF. The CDR3 region has the DNA TGTGCCAGCAGCTTATTTCGTCGGGGGAACACTGAAGCTTTCTTT.

This chain links TRBV11-2 with TRBJ1-1; D is unresolved. The CDR3 is 12 residues long. CDR1 SGHAT and CDR2 FQNNGV come from the germline V gene. V shed 5 bases and J shed 5 bases, with 9 bases lying between them. DNA for the CDR3: TGTGCCAGCAGCAACTTCGGGACTGAAGCTTTCTTT. Its protein is CASSNFGTEAFF.

The chain uses TRBV6-4 and TRBJ2-3; possible D gene TRBD2, 6 bases. V was cut by 2 bases and J by 1 base, with 10 bases left in between. CDR3 size: 15 residues. Germline loops: CDR1 MRHNA, CDR2 SNTAGT. The CDR3 is CASSDGPGGTDTQYF. The CDR3 DNA is TGTGCCAGCAGTGACGGGCCGGGAGGCACAGATACGCAGTATTTT.

This clone has a single count. The chain has TRBV21-1 and TRBJ1-5; the D call of TRBD1 is as the table states it, not checked on the DNA. TRBV21-1 constitutes a pseudogene. CDR3 length: 17 residues. CDR3: CASSNEPRGYSNQPQHF. CDR3 coding DNA: TGTGCCAGCAGCAATGAGCCAAGGGGGTATAGCAATCAGCCCCAGCATTTT.

The chain is built from TRBV10-3 and TRBJ1-2; 8 nucleotides align to TRBD1. The CDR3 length is 15 residues. CDR1 and CDR2 (germline): ENHRY, SYGVKD. V trimming: 4 bases; J trimming: 3 bases; junction bases outside the gene matches: 7. CDR3 nucleotide sequence: TGTGCCATCAGTGTTGGGACAGGCCGGGACTATGGCTACACCTTC. It is translated as CAISVGTGRDYGYTF.

The V call is TRBV28, the J call TRBJ2-3, with D perhaps matching TRBD2 (7 bases). Germline lookup yields CDR1 MDHEN and CDR2 SYDVKM. V was trimmed by 6 bases and J by 0 bases, leaving 16 bases between them. The CDR3 runs 16 residues. The CDR3 reads CASSRRGGRSTDTQYF. The CDR3 DNA sequence: TGTGCCAGCAGCCGGAGGGGGGGGCGTAGCACAGATACGCAGTATTTT.

The V call is TRBV7-9, the J call TRBJ2-3; 7 bases map to TRBD1. Trimming took 6 bases from V and 2 from J; bases not matched to a gene: 5. Per the germline V gene, CDR1 is SEHNR and CDR2 is FQNEAQ (reference sequence). The CDR3 runs 14 residues. The CDR3 DNA is TGTGCCAGCAGGGGACAGCAATTCACAGATACGCAGTATTTT. Protein product: CASRGQQFTDTQYF.

This chain links TRBV19 with TRBJ2-6; D is unclear. Trimming left V 3 bases short and J 2 bases short, with 8 bases between. The germline CDR1 and CDR2 sequences are LNHDA and SQIVND (reference sequence). The CDR3 covers 15 residues. CDR3 bases: TGTGCCAGTAGTATTTCGGGTACTGGGGCCAACGTCCTGACTTTC. Protein: CASSISGTGANVLTF. Variable domain in full (rest from reference TRBV19 and TRBJ2-6): DGGITQSPKYLFRKEGQNVTLSCEQNLNHDAMYWYRQDPGQGLRLIYYSQIVNDFQKGDIAEGYSVSREKKESFPLTVTSAQKNPTAFYLCASSISGTGANVLTFGAGSRLTVL.

V is TRBV18 and J is TRBJ2-1, with 12 nucleotides matching TRBD2. CDR1 KGHSH and CDR2 LQKENI come from the germline V gene. The CDR3 runs 14 residues. The J segment lost 12 bases and the V segment lost 0 bases, leaving 3 bases of the junction unmatched. Here the CDR3 reads CASSPPLLAGGQFF. The DNA for the CDR3 is TGTGCCAGCTCACCACCGTTACTAGCGGGGGGGCAGTTCTTC.

This clone was seen a single time. V usage is TRBV13 and J usage is TRBJ1-2; D is unclear. The CDR3 covers 13 residues. Trimming cost V 5 bases and J 2 bases, with 9 bases left between them. CDR1 is PRHDT, CDR2 FYEKMQ, per germline (reference sequence). The CDR3 nucleotides are TGTGCCAGCAGCCTCCAGGAAAACTATGGCTACACCTTC. Translating it yields CASSLQENYGYTF.

V usage is TRBV15 and J usage is TRBJ2-3, with 9 positions matching TRBD1. Trimming at V came to 2 bases and at J to 1 base, leaving 1 base not matched to a gene. The CDR3 runs to 15 residues. Germline CDR1 LNHNV, CDR2 YYDKDF (reference sequence). The CDR3: CATSRRTGGTDTQYF. In DNA form, the CDR3 reads TGTGCCACCAGCAGACGGACAGGGGGCACAGATACGCAGTATTTT.

This chain links TRBV11-2 with TRBJ2-1, with D possibly TRBD2 on 6 matching bases. V was clipped by 1 base and J by 9 bases, with 28 bases between them. This CDR3 comprises 19 residues. Germline V lookup: CDR1 SGHAT, CDR2 FQNNGV. CDR3 DNA: TGTGCCAGCAGCTTAGGTGTCGGGGGTGGGGCTAACCCTGGGGGTGAGCAGTTCTTC. Protein: CASSLGVGGGANPGGEQFF.

This CDR3 is CASSKTGGANTGELFF. CDR3 nucleotide sequence: TGTGCCAGCAGCAAGACAGGGGGCGCGAACACCGGGGAGCTGTTTTTT. The rearrangement uses TRBV2 and TRBJ2-2; 10 bases map to TRBD1. This CDR3 has 16 amino acids. With 6 bases clipped from V and 0 bases from J, the junction kept 4 bases outside the gene matches. Germline CDR1 SNHLY, CDR2 FYNNEI. Together with reference TRBV2 and TRBJ2-2, the CDR3 gives the full variable domain: EPEVTQTPSHQVTQMGQEVILRCVPISNHLYFYWYRQILGQKVEFLVSFYNNEISEKSEIFDDQFSVERPDGSNFTLKIRSTKLEDSAMYFCASSKTGGANTGELFFGEGSRLTVL.

The CDR3: CASSQDPGWKEAFF. CDR3 nucleotides: TGCGCCAGCAGCCAAGACCCGGGGTGGAAGGAAGCTTTCTTT. The rearrangement links TRBV4-1 to TRBJ1-1; D uncertain. The CDR3 runs 14 residues. Trimming removed 0 bases from V and 8 bases from J, with 13 bases in between. Looked up from germline, CDR1 is MGHRA and CDR2 is YSYEKL.

This sequence joins TRBV19 and TRBJ1-2; D call uncertain. Deletions cut 6 bases from V and 3 bases from J, with 20 bases between. This CDR3 spans 16 amino acids. Germline CDR1 reads LNHDA; CDR2 reads SQIVND (reference sequence). CDR3 DNA sequence: TGTGCCAGTAGGTCTCTCCAGCGCGCTCGATACTATGGCTACACCTTC. This codes for CASRSLQRARYYGYTF.